This T cell receptor beta chain was profiled in a study of technical replicates of blood from a few donors. Assay used: immunoSEQ multiplex PCR; TCRdb lists only in-frame clones, some missing. Of approximately 64,000 clones in the sample, approximately 84% were seen once. Sequenced sample: PBMCs. This TCR was sampled from a human donor in good health. Some clones in this sample may be carry-over from other donors' samples.

For the CDR3, the DNA is TGTGCCAGCAGCTTGGGACTAGCGGGGGCACCTCAAGAGACCCAGTACTTC. Protein product: CASSLGLAGAPQETQYF. The gene calls are TRBV5-8 and TRBJ2-5; TRBD2 matches at 12 bases. The CDR3 is 17 residues long. V lost 0 bases to trimming and J lost 2 bases; unmatched junction nucleotides: 5. Germline values: CDR1 SGHTS, CDR2 YDEGEE.